This entry lists 26 T cell receptor beta chains sequenced from one sample in a study of cytomegalovirus exposure and HLA in healthy donors. PCR amplification relied on 60 Vbeta primers (plus 13 Jbeta primers). The method was immunoSEQ multiplex PCR; TCRdb's version includes in-frame clones alone and lacks a portion of them. The sample lists 90,000 to 110,000 clones; 76% were seen once. Sequenced sample: PBMCs. The receptors here all came from a woman between 45 and 60 years old in good health and CMV-seropositive.

The J gene is TRBJ2-7, the V gene TRBV29-1; the D gene is possibly TRBD1 (6 bases). Trimming shortened V by 6 bases and J by 0 bases, and 15 bases separated the two germline ends. Germline V gives CDR1 SQVTM, CDR2 ANQGSEA. The CDR3 runs to 14 residues. The CDR3 DNA sequence: TGCAGCGTCTCGACAGGTTGGATCTCCTACGAGCAGTACTTC. Protein: CSVSTGWISYEQYF.

In regard to this clone: This may come from a read error, since a much larger clone is one base off. The V and J genes are TRBV11-2 and TRBJ2-7, with TRBD2 as a possible D gene (6 bases). Germline V gives CDR1 SGHAT, CDR2 FQNNGV. CDR3 length: 14 amino acids. The germline V and J ends were trimmed by 1 base and 0 bases, with 7 bases remaining between them. The CDR3 reads CASSLAGSSYEQYF. In DNA, the CDR3 is TGTGCCAGCAGCTTAGCCGGGAGCTCCTACGAGCAGTACTTC.

The rearrangement links TRBV7-2 to TRBJ2-1, with 9 bases aligning to TRBD2. Germline CDR1 SGHTA, CDR2 FQGNSA. V was pared by 8 bases and J by 4 bases, with 12 bases of the junction left unmatched. The CDR3 is made up of 16 amino acids. The CDR3 sequence is CASLLGAGGSYNEQFF. For the CDR3, the DNA is TGTGCCAGCCTGCTGGGAGCGGGGGGTTCATACAATGAGCAGTTCTTC.

The rearrangement links TRBV9 to TRBJ2-3; 11 bases line up with TRBD2. This CDR3 region has 17 residues. V gave up 4 bases and J gave up 1 base; unmatched junction bases: 8. The germline V gene has CDR1 SGDLS and CDR2 YYNGEE. CDR3 nucleotides: TGTGCCAGCAGCAGGACACTAGCGGGGGCCCGCACAGATACGCAGTATTTT. Protein: CASSRTLAGARTDTQYF.

This clone has a single count. The chain carries TRBV27 and TRBJ2-6; TRBD1 matches 12 bases. V was clipped by 5 bases and J by 2 bases; unmatched bases: 10. The CDR3 is 19 amino acids. The germline gives CDR1 MNHEY, CDR2 SMNVEV (reference sequence). The CDR3 DNA is TGTGCCAGCAGTAAAGGGACAGGGGGCGCGATAGCTGGGGCCAACGTCCTGACTTTC. Its protein is CASSKGTGGAIAGANVLTF.

In DNA, the CDR3 is TGCGCCAGCAGCTTTGGACAGGAAGGAGGCGAGCAGTACTTC. It translates to CASSFGQEGGEQYF. The gene calls are TRBV5-1 and TRBJ2-7; 7 nucleotides align to TRBD1. CDR1 SGHRS and CDR2 YFSETQ come from the germline V gene. The CDR3 has 14 amino acids. V trimming: 2 bases; J trimming: 6 bases; junction bases outside the gene matches: 8. The full variable domain, in which reference TRBV5-1 and TRBJ2-7 provide the parts outside the CDR3, is KAGVTQTPRYLIKTRGQQVTLSCSPISGHRSVSWYQQTPGQGLQFLFEYFSETQRNKGNFPGRFSGRQFSNSRSEMNVSTLELGDSALYLCASSFGQEGGEQYFGPGTRLTVT.

This clone was found a few times. The V and J genes are TRBV5-1 and TRBJ2-5; D is perhaps TRBD1 (8 bases). Per germline, CDR1 SGHRS and CDR2 YFSETQ. The CDR3 totals 15 residues. Trimming pared 3 bases from V and 3 bases from J, leaving 15 bases between. The DNA of the CDR3 is TGCGCCAGCAGCTCTTCAACAGGGGGGGAAGAGACCCAGTACTTC. Translating it yields CASSSSTGGEETQYF. Complete variable domain (other parts from reference TRBV5-1 and TRBJ2-5): KAGVTQTPRYLIKTRGQQVTLSCSPISGHRSVSWYQQTPGQGLQFLFEYFSETQRNKGNFPGRFSGRQFSNSRSEMNVSTLELGDSALYLCASSSSTGGEETQYFGPGTRLLVL.

The CDR3 bases are TGTGCCATCAGTGAGTCGAGCGCGGCCTACAATGAGCAGTTCTTC. This translates into CAISESSAAYNEQFF. V usage is TRBV10-3 and J usage is TRBJ2-1, with unresolved D. CDR1 is ENHRY and CDR2 is SYGVKD in the germline V gene. This CDR3 spans 15 amino acids. The V end lost 0 bases, the J end lost 2 bases, and 8 bases lay between the germline ends.

The chain couples TRBV13 to TRBJ2-3; tentative D call: TRBD2 (5 bases). CDR3 length: 14 amino acids. V was shortened by 5 bases and J by 4 bases, with 13 bases between the two germline ends. Germline assignment: CDR1 PRHDT and CDR2 FYEKMQ (reference sequence). The CDR3 coding sequence is TGTGCCAGCAGCCCTCGGACTGGAGCAGATACGCAGTATTTT. This codes for CASSPRTGADTQYF. Filled out from reference TRBV13 and TRBJ2-3, the complete variable domain reads AAGVIQSPRHLIKEKRETATLKCYPIPRHDTVYWYQQGPGQDPQFLISFYEKMQSDKGSIPDRFSAQQFSDYHSELNMSSLELGDSALYFCASSPRTGADTQYFGPGTRLTVL.

By share of the sample, this clone is medium-sized (0.01 to 0.1%). The V call is TRBV19, the J call TRBJ2-2; 12 positions match TRBD2. With V trimmed by 0 bases and J by 6 bases, 8 bases remained unmatched. This CDR3 is built from 18 residues. Germline CDR1 reads LNHDA; CDR2 reads SQIVND (reference sequence). Here the CDR3 reads CASSIDLAGGSFAGELFF. CDR3 nucleotide sequence: TGTGCCAGTAGTATAGATCTAGCGGGAGGGTCCTTCGCCGGGGAGCTGTTTTTT.

The rearrangement joins TRBV27 to TRBJ2-3; possibly TRBD2 for D (5 bases). Trimming shortened V by 6 bases and J by 2 bases, and 15 bases separated the two germline ends. Germline lookup yields CDR1 MNHEY and CDR2 SMNVEV (reference sequence). The CDR3 loop spans 15 amino acids. CDR3 coding DNA: TGTGCCAGCAGCATCCGGGGTATATCCACAGATACGCAGTATTTT. Protein: CASSIRGISTDTQYF.

In the case of this clone: It is likely a read error, because the conserved phenylalanine at the end of the CDR3 is missing. V and J are TRBV9 and TRBJ2-3, with TRBD2 as a possible D gene (5 bases). The germline gives CDR1 SGDLS, CDR2 YYNGEE. The V and J ends lost 4 bases and 2 bases respectively, with 14 bases between them. The CDR3 sequence is 15 residues long. The CDR3 protein is CASSSLSTNTDTQYC. CDR3 coding DNA: TGTGCCAGCAGCTCCCTGTCGACTAACACAGATACGCAGTATTGT.

The chain combines TRBV5-5 with TRBJ2-4, with no clear D. This CDR3 has 14 residues. V was pared by 4 bases and J by 5 bases, with 13 bases between. Germline CDR1 is SGHKS and CDR2 is YYEKEE (reference sequence). The CDR3 sequence is CASSPPRIQNIQYF. CDR3 in DNA: TGTGCCAGCAGCCCACCGCGGATTCAAAACATTCAGTACTTC.

This chain connects TRBV7-6 to TRBJ2-3, with a possible D match to TRBD1 (6 bases). The CDR3 runs to 14 residues. Trimming pared 5 bases from V and 2 bases from J, leaving 11 bases between. The germline V gene has CDR1 SGHVS and CDR2 FNYEAQ. The CDR3 spells CASSARDTTDTQYF. DNA for the CDR3: TGTGCCAGCAGCGCAAGGGACACCACAGATACGCAGTATTTT.

The chain uses TRBV6-5 and TRBJ1-1; D possibly corresponds to TRBD1 (6 bases). V gave up 4 bases and J gave up 4 bases, with 10 bases separating them. This CDR3 comprises 13 residues. Per germline, CDR1 MNHEY and CDR2 SVGAGI. The CDR3 region is CASSLGGPTEAFF. CDR3 bases: TGTGCCAGCAGTTTGGGGGGGCCCACTGAAGCTTTCTTT.

This clone was recorded once. The chain has TRBV5-4 and TRBJ2-7; TRBD1 matches 7 bases. J gave up 4 bases and V 4 bases, and 2 bases lay outside the gene matches. This CDR3 region has 12 residues. Germline CDR1 SGHNT, CDR2 YYREEE (reference sequence). CDR3 amino acids: CASSPTGYEQYF. CDR3 sequence (DNA): TGTGCCAGCAGCCCGACAGGGTACGAGCAGTACTTC.

This chain joins TRBV19 and TRBJ1-2; a possible D gene is TRBD1 (5 bases). In germline, CDR1 is LNHDA, CDR2 SQIVND (reference sequence). The germline V and J ends were trimmed by 0 bases and 3 bases, with 11 bases remaining between them. The CDR3 length is 15 residues. In DNA form, the CDR3 reads TGTGCCAGTAGTATAGAGTCGGGGGATTACTATGGCTACACCTTC. It encodes CASSIESGDYYGYTF.

The gene calls are TRBV2 and TRBJ1-1; D gene uncertain. Germline CDR1 and CDR2: SNHLY and FYNNEI. This CDR3 spans 15 amino acids. V was clipped by 6 bases and J by 5 bases, with 19 bases between them. DNA of the CDR3: TGTGCCAGCAGCGGAGGTGCTACACGTGAGACTGAAGCTTTCTTT. Residues: CASSGGATRETEAFF.

The V gene is TRBV7-3, the J gene TRBJ2-2, with a weak D call TRBD1 (5 bases). This CDR3 region has 16 residues. Per the germline V gene, CDR1 is SGHTA and CDR2 is FQGTGA. V gave up 1 base and J gave up 6 bases, with 15 bases separating them. CDR3 DNA sequence: TGTGCCAGCAGCTTAAGGACAATCAGGGCACCCGGGGAGCTGTTTTTT. This translates into CASSLRTIRAPGELFF.

This clone was counted a few times. J is TRBJ1-4 and V is TRBV27; D gene uncertain. Trimming shortened V by 5 bases and J by 5 bases, and 15 bases separated the two germline ends. The CDR3 covers 15 residues. Germline V lookup: CDR1 MNHEY, CDR2 SMNVEV (reference sequence). As DNA, the CDR3 is TGTGCCAGCAGTCCCTCCCGGGAACGAAATGAAAAACTGTTTTTT. It codes for CASSPSRERNEKLFF.

The chain recombines TRBV7-2 with TRBJ2-1; 8 nucleotides line up with TRBD2. The germline gives CDR1 SGHTA, CDR2 FQGNSA. The CDR3 runs 15 residues. J lost 9 bases, V lost 0 bases, and 7 bases had no gene match. The CDR3 protein is CASSLARGGSGEQFF. The CDR3 region has the DNA TGTGCCAGCAGCTTAGCCCGGGGGGGAAGTGGTGAGCAGTTCTTC.

In its sample, this clone was seen a few times. This chain connects TRBV5-5 to TRBJ2-7; the match to TRBD2 covers 10 bases. The CDR3 runs 16 residues. With 2 bases clipped from V and 2 bases from J, the junction kept 7 bases outside the gene matches. Germline lookup yields CDR1 SGHKS and CDR2 YYEKEE (reference sequence). The DNA of the CDR3 is TGTGCCAGCAGCTTAGATCTAGCGGGAGTCGCCTACGAGCAGTACTTC. It is translated as CASSLDLAGVAYEQYF.

This CDR3 is CASRLPGLAGGTQYF. The CDR3 nucleotides read TGTGCAAGTCGCCTACCGGGACTAGCGGGAGGTACGCAGTATTTT. The gene calls are TRBV12-2 and TRBJ2-3; the table gives TRBD2 as D, unverified against the DNA. TRBV12-2 is a known pseudogene. This CDR3 is 15 amino acids long.

The V and J genes are TRBV6-5 and TRBJ2-7; 7 bases are shared with TRBD2. Germline CDR1 and CDR2: MNHEY and SVGAGI. J lost 2 bases, V lost 0 bases, and 4 bases had no gene match. The CDR3 extends over 15 amino acids. CDR3 sequence (DNA): TGTGCCAGCAGTTACTCGACGGGGGGAGCCTACGAGCAGTACTTC. The encoded protein is CASSYSTGGAYEQYF.

This clone was counted at least ten times. This chain uses TRBV11-3 with TRBJ2-7; possibly TRBD1 for D (5 bases). CDR3 length equals 15 residues. Trimming stripped 3 bases from V and 5 bases from J, with 17 bases between. The germline gives CDR1 SGHNT, CDR2 YENEEA. The CDR3 nucleotides are TGTGCCAGCAGCTTTGGGTCCGGACAATCCGACGAGCAGTACTTC. Translating it yields CASSFGSGQSDEQYF.

V usage is TRBV5-5 and J usage is TRBJ2-3; D gene unclear. V lost 1 base to trimming and J lost 3 bases, with 6 bases between them. CDR3 size: 13 residues. Germline CDR1 reads SGHKS; CDR2 reads YYEKEE (reference sequence). The DNA of the CDR3 is TGTGCCAGCAGCTTGTTAAATACAGATACGCAGTATTTT. Translating it yields CASSLLNTDTQYF.